A selection of T cell receptor beta chains follows, all from one sample in a study of blood T cells in healthy people across ages. TCRdb reprocessed the 5' RACE reads with MiXCR, giving one entry per CDR3 protein. The sample carries hundreds of thousands of distinct CDR3 sequences, under 80% recorded once. The specimen was blood. Receptors originate from a man under 40 in good health. Each CDR3 is given with its conserved first and last residue. The D gene is left open where the match is weak. Clone size is given for some rows only: seen once, a few or many times, or a class if the clone is expanded.

V,J,size,D,DNA,CDR3
TRBV28,TRBJ2-7,NA,TRBD1,TGTGCCAGCAACAGGGGAAATCCCTACGAGCAGTACTTC,CASNRGNPYEQYF
TRBV27,TRBJ1-2,NA,NA,TGTGCCAGCGCCGGGACCGCAACTAACTGTGGCTACACCTTC,CASAGTATNCGYTF
TRBV4-1,TRBJ2-3,NA,NA,TGCGCCAGCAGCCAAGAAGCGTTGACAGCAGATACGCAGTATTTT,CASSQEALTADTQYF
TRBV7-2,TRBJ2-5,NA,NA,TGTGCCAGCAGTTTTATGGGCATGAGGGCCGAACAAGAGACCCAGTACTTC,CASSFMGMRAEQETQYF
TRBV29-1,TRBJ2-2,NA,NA,TGCAGCGTCACCAGCGCACTAAACACCGGGGAGCTGTTTTTT,CSVTSALNTGELFF
TRBV7-9,TRBJ1-1,few,NA,TGTGCCAGGTCCGAAGGTGTTGAAGCTTTCTTT,CARSEGVEAFF
TRBV4-2,TRBJ1-1,NA,NA,TGTGCCAGCAGCCAAGCCCGGACACCGAACACTGAAGCTTTCTTT,CASSQARTPNTEAFF
TRBV29-1,TRBJ2-1,NA,NA,TGCAGCGTTGGGGACTATGAGCAGTTCTTC,CSVGDYEQFF
TRBV7-2,TRBJ2-3,NA,TRBD2,TGTGCCAGCAGCTTAGCGCCTAGCGGGGGGACCTACACAGATACGCAGTATTTT,CASSLAPSGGTYTDTQYF
TRBV6-5,TRBJ2-7,once,TRBD1,TGTGCCAGCAGTTACTCAGACAGGGGGCTCGAGCAGTACTTC,CASSYSDRGLEQYF
TRBV4-3,TRBJ1-1,NA,NA,TGCGCCAGCAGCCAAGATTGGCCAGCCGAAACTGAAGCTTTCTTT,CASSQDWPAETEAFF
TRBV15,TRBJ2-7,NA,NA,TGTGCCACCAGCAGAGATCGCGCCCCGGTTTACGAGCAGTACTTC,CATSRDRAPVYEQYF